Following are 9 T cell receptor beta chains from one sample sequenced in a study of CD8 T cells in ankylosing spondylitis. In TCRdb, the 5' RACE reads were re-called with MiXCR into one record per CDR3 protein. The profile shows under 130,000 distinct CDR3 sequences, more than 20% of them singletons. The sample was synovial fluid, either unsorted or a sorted T cell fraction (not recorded which). These receptors were obtained from a male donor with ankylosing spondylitis.

This clonotype rates as medium-sized. The CDR3 coding sequence is TGTGCCAGCAGATTGACAGGCCTACTAGGAGAGACCCAGTACTTC. Translation gives CASRLTGLLGETQYF. The rearrangement joins TRBV6-2 or TRBV6-3 to TRBJ2-5; weak D call: TRBD1 (6 bases). The CDR3 runs to 15 residues. The V end lost 6 bases, the J end lost 4 bases, and 18 bases lay between the germline ends. Germline CDR1 and CDR2: MNHEY and SVGEGT.

This clonotype came up many times. The rearrangement joins TRBV6-2 or TRBV6-3 to TRBJ1-5; D unresolved. V gave up 3 bases and J gave up 7 bases, with 7 bases separating them. This CDR3 spans 12 amino acids. Germline-derived CDR1 and CDR2 are MNHEY and SVGEGT. The CDR3 sequence: CASSYRVQPQHF. CDR3 nucleotide sequence: TGTGCCAGCAGTTATAGGGTCCAGCCCCAGCATTTT.

This clonotype was detected ten times or more. This chain links TRBV24-1 with TRBJ2-7; perhaps TRBD1 as D (7 bases). V lost 4 bases and J lost 7, with 10 bases in between. Germline V gives CDR1 KGHDR, CDR2 SFDVKD. The CDR3 contains 12 residues. The CDR3 loop is CATSESGGEQYV. The DNA of the CDR3 is TGTGCCACCAGTGAATCAGGGGGGGAGCAGTACGTC.

In this sample, this clonotype turned up a few times. The genes are TRBV20-1 and TRBJ2-3, with 7 positions matching TRBD2. V gave up 1 base and J gave up 2 bases; unmatched junction bases: 9. The CDR3 covers 16 residues. The V gene's germline CDR1 is DFQATT and CDR2 SNEGSKA (reference sequence). The CDR3 reads CSARVRTRIATDTQYF. Here the CDR3 DNA reads TGCAGTGCTAGAGTGAGGACTAGGATCGCCACAGATACGCAGTATTTT.

J is TRBJ2-2 and V is TRBV29-1; D may match TRBD1 or TRBD2 (6 bases each). V was clipped by 7 bases and J by 7 bases, with 16 bases between them. The length of the CDR3 is 13 residues. CDR1 is SQVTM, CDR2 ANQGSEA, per germline. CDR3 nucleotide sequence: TGCAGCGCTTCCGCAGGGGAGGACGGGGAGCTGTTTTTT. This gives the protein CSASAGEDGELFF.

This chain joins TRBV24-1 and TRBJ2-5; TRBD2 matches 7 bases. There are 15 residues in the CDR3. Germline V lookup: CDR1 KGHDR, CDR2 SFDVKD. V dropped 4 bases and J dropped 2; count of bases not matched to a gene: 6. The CDR3 loop is CATSEGGSSQETQYF. For the CDR3, the DNA is TGTGCCACCAGTGAGGGCGGGAGCTCGCAAGAGACCCAGTACTTC.

The rearrangement joins TRBV10-3 to TRBJ2-1; TRBD2 matches at 7 bases. CDR3 length equals 14 residues. Unmatched junction bases numbered 7, after V lost 6 bases and J lost 5 bases. Per the germline V gene, CDR1 is ENHRY and CDR2 is SYGVKD. CDR3 protein: CAIRAERENNEQFF. For the CDR3, the DNA is TGTGCCATCAGAGCCGAGCGGGAAAACAATGAGCAGTTCTTC.

The chain employs TRBV10-3 and TRBJ2-2; the D gene could be TRBD1 or TRBD2 (5 bases each). CDR1 is ENHRY, CDR2 SYGVKD, per germline. V was trimmed by 4 bases and J by 4 bases, leaving 13 bases between them. The CDR3 runs 15 residues. This CDR3 reads CAISGRDGGTGELFF. In DNA form, the CDR3 reads TGTGCCATCAGTGGCCGGGACGGAGGCACCGGGGAGCTGTTTTTT.

This clonotype came up a few times. This rearrangement joins TRBV5-1 to TRBJ1-1; D call uncertain. V lost 0 bases and J lost 11, with 14 bases in between. Looked up from germline, CDR1 is SGHRS and CDR2 is YFSETQ. The CDR3 has 13 amino acids. The CDR3 region has the DNA TGCGCCAGCAGCTTGGAGGAATTCCACGGGGCTTTCTTT. Translation: CASSLEEFHGAFF.